A selection of T cell receptor beta chains follows, all from one sample in a study of TIL therapy for anti-PD-1-resistant metastatic lung cancer. Generated by immunoSEQ multiplex PCR, the TCRdb table keeps only in-frame clones and is missing some. The sample consists of 95,000 or so clones, about 71% of them appearing once. Source: tumor tissue, taken at baseline. The receptors come from a person aged 25 to 80 with non-small cell lung cancer. Each CDR3 is given with its conserved first and last residue. The D gene is left open where the match is weak. Size tells how often a clone was seen (once, few, many) or the class of an expanded clone, and some rows leave it out.

NA	NA	TRBV27	TRBJ2-2	CASSLVGRGELFF	TGTGCCAGCAGTTTAGTGGGGCGAGGGGAGCTGTTTTTT
NA	TRBD2	TRBV7-2	TRBJ2-5	CASRRGDQETQYF	TGTGCCAGCAGACGGGGGGATCAAGAGACCCAGTACTTC
NA	TRBD1	TRBV24-1	TRBJ2-7	CATSDETGGFYEQYF	TGTGCCACCAGTGATGAAACAGGGGGCTTCTACGAGCAGTACTTC
NA	NA	TRBV4-3	TRBJ1-3	CASSQEGGSGNTIYF	TGCGCCAGCAGCCAAGAAGGGGGCTCTGGAAACACCATATATTTT
few	TRBD2	TRBV9	TRBJ2-1	CASSPGGSGRNNEQFF	TGTGCCAGCAGCCCCGGGGGTAGCGGGAGAAACAATGAGCAGTTCTTC
NA	NA	TRBV28	TRBJ2-2	CAIPSGGGTGELFF	TGTGCCATCCCTAGCGGAGGGGGCACCGGGGAGCTGTTTTTT
few	NA	TRBV5-1	TRBJ1-1	CASSGTGRGTEAFF	TGCGCCAGCAGCGGCACAGGACGGGGCACTGAAGCTTTCTTT
NA	NA	TRBV5-1	TRBJ2-2	CASSKGGATTGELFF	TGCGCCAGCAGCAAAGGGGGGGCGACCACCGGGGAGCTGTTTTTT
NA	TRBD2	TRBV13	TRBJ2-1	CASSLKPSGNNEQFF	TGTGCCAGCAGCTTAAAACCTAGCGGTAACAATGAGCAGTTCTTC
few	NA	TRBV5-1	TRBJ1-4	CASSLTATNEKLFF	TGCGCCAGCAGCTTGACCGCAACTAATGAAAAACTGTTTTTT
NA	TRBD2	TRBV11-2	TRBJ2-7	CASSFGTSYEQYF	TGTGCCAGCAGCTTTGGGACTAGCTACGAGCAGTACTTC
NA	TRBD2	TRBV30	TRBJ2-3	CAWRVRERSPDTQYF	TGTGCCTGGAGGGTGCGGGAGAGGTCCCCAGATACGCAGTATTTT
few	NA	TRBV9	TRBJ1-6	CASSVVAGQGSPLHF	TGTGCCAGCAGCGTAGTAGCAGGGCAGGGTTCACCCCTCCACTTT
NA	TRBD1	TRBV19	TRBJ1-1	CASSRGQMRNTEAFF	TGTGCCAGTAGTAGGGGACAGATGAGGAACACTGAAGCTTTCTTT
NA	TRBD2	TRBV19	TRBJ2-6	CASTTLGLASNSGANVLTF	TGTGCCAGTACCACCCTCGGACTAGCCTCAAACTCTGGGGCCAACGTCCTGACTTTC
few	TRBD1	TRBV7-9	TRBJ1-4	CASSLVTGANEKLFF	TGTGCCAGCAGCTTAGTAACAGGGGCTAATGAAAAACTGTTTTTT
NA	NA	TRBV7-9	TRBJ2-3	CASSFSTGQGGTQYF	TGTGCCAGCAGCTTTTCGACAGGACAGGGAGGGACGCAGTATTTT
once	NA	TRBV5-1	TRBJ1-2	CASSIEGGVSYGHTF	TGCGCCAGCAGCATAGAAGGGGGAGTGAGCTATGGCCACACCTTC
NA	TRBD1	TRBV28	TRBJ2-7	CASSPGTATYEQYF	TGTGCCAGCAGCCCCGGGACAGCCACCTACGAGCAGTACTTC
NA	NA	TRBV28	TRBJ2-7	CASSLSGKHYEQYF	TGTGCCAGCTCTCTTTCCGGGAAGCATTACGAGCAGTACTTC
NA	NA	TRBV4-3	TRBJ2-6	CASSQDYLRGSGANVLTF	TGCGCCAGCAGCCAAGATTATCTAAGGGGCTCTGGGGCCAACGTCCTGACTTTC
NA	NA	TRBV19	TRBJ1-2	CASSIGGFYGYTF	TGTGCCAGTAGTATCGGGGGATTCTATGGCTACACCTTC
NA	NA	TRBV30	TRBJ1-6	CALSWTADWPLHF	TGTGCCTTAAGCTGGACAGCCGATTGGCCCCTCCACTTT
NA	NA	TRBV7-9	TRBJ2-5	CASSLDRSGGNGETQYF	TGTGCCAGCAGCTTAGATAGAAGTGGCGGGAATGGGGAGACCCAGTACTTC
once	NA	TRBV27	TRBJ1-1	CASSLWGATEAFF	TGTGCCAGCAGTTTATGGGGGGCCACTGAAGCTTTCTTT
once	TRBD2	TRBV27	TRBJ2-3	CASSLSSGGRDTQYF	TGTGCCAGCAGTTTATCCAGCGGGGGGCGGGATACGCAGTATTTT